Each of the 15 T cell receptor beta chains below was sequenced from the same sample in a study of CD4+ T cells in melanoma. Profiled with immunoSEQ multiplex PCR; TCRdb holds only in-frame clones, not every one. The data hold about 9,900 clones, with 69% observed a single time. The sequencing input was peripheral blood. These receptors originate from a human donor with melanoma.

The rearrangement links TRBV4-3 to TRBJ2-7, with D maybe TRBD1 (5 bases). V lost 4 bases, J lost 4 bases, and 17 bases lay in between. The CDR3 is made up of 15 amino acids. The germline gives CDR1 LGHNA, CDR2 YSLEER. The CDR3 DNA reads TGCGCCAGCAGCCGGAGCAGGGAAATCCGATACGAGCAGTACTTC. Residues: CASSRSREIRYEQYF.

This chain links TRBV30 with TRBJ2-5, with D possibly TRBD1 on 5 matching bases. The germline V gene has CDR1 GTSNPN and CDR2 SVGIG (reference sequence). V shed 4 bases and J shed 11 bases, with 17 bases lying between them. There are 12 residues in the CDR3. The DNA of the CDR3 is TGTGCCTGGACAGGGTCTGCTACGGAGCAGTACTTC. This gives the protein CAWTGSATEQYF. Filled out from reference TRBV30 and TRBJ2-5, the complete variable domain reads SQTIHQWPATLVQPVGSPLSLECTVEGTSNPNLYWYRQAAGRGLQLLFYSVGIGQISSEVPQNLSASRPQDRQFILSSKKLLLSDSGFYLCAWTGSATEQYFGPGTRLLVL.

The chain couples TRBV5-1 to TRBJ2-3; perhaps TRBD1 as D (5 bases). The V end lost 0 bases, the J end lost 4 bases, and 15 bases lay between the germline ends. Germline CDR1 SGHRS, CDR2 YFSETQ. The CDR3 spans 16 residues. The CDR3 reads CASSLEVRDVADTQYF. The CDR3 nucleotides are TGCGCCAGCAGCTTGGAGGTCAGGGATGTGGCAGATACGCAGTATTTT. The whole variable domain, remainder taken from reference TRBV5-1 and TRBJ2-3, is KAGVTQTPRYLIKTRGQQVTLSCSPISGHRSVSWYQQTPGQGLQFLFEYFSETQRNKGNFPGRFSGRQFSNSRSEMNVSTLELGDSALYLCASSLEVRDVADTQYFGPGTRLTVL.

In regard to this clone: One end of the junction does not line up with germline, which may come from a read error. The rearrangement joins TRBV18 to TRBJ2-4; no clear D. Germline V gene data show CDR1 as KGHSH and CDR2 as LQKENI. The CDR3 has 16 residues. The CDR3 loop is CASSPPEQRAKNIQCF. The CDR3 nucleotides read TGTGCCAGCTCACCACCCGAACAGCGAGCCAAAAACATTCAGTGCTTC. The full variable domain, in which reference TRBV18 and TRBJ2-4 provide the parts outside the CDR3, is NAGVMQNPRHLVRRRGQEARLRCSPMKGHSHVYWYRQLPEEGLKFMVYLQKENIIDESGMPKERFSAEFPKEGPSILRIQQVVRGDSAAYFCASSPPEQRAKNIQCFGAGTRLSVL.

This rearrangement joins TRBV10-3 to TRBJ2-1; D not certain. Germline V gene lookup returns CDR1 ENHRY and CDR2 SYGVKD. V was trimmed by 5 bases and J by 5 bases, leaving 7 bases between them. The CDR3 runs 12 residues. The CDR3 sequence: CAISSFDNEQFF. CDR3 nucleotide sequence: TGTGCCATCAGTTCCTTTGACAATGAGCAGTTCTTC.

This clone is medium-sized by share. The CDR3 DNA is TGTGCCAGCAGCTCGGGACTTACTATGAACACTGAAGCTTTCTTT. Protein: CASSSGLTMNTEAFF. V usage is TRBV7-2 and J usage is TRBJ1-1, with TRBD1 as a possible D gene (5 bases). V was cut by 4 bases and J by 0 bases, with 12 bases left in between. Germline V gene data show CDR1 as SGHTA and CDR2 as FQGNSA. CDR3 length equals 15 residues.

V usage is TRBV4-3 and J usage is TRBJ2-1; 8 bases line up with TRBD1. The germline gives CDR1 LGHNA, CDR2 YSLEER. V shed 1 base and J 3 bases; nucleotides not matched to a gene: 5. This CDR3 spans 16 amino acids. Here the CDR3 DNA reads TGCGCCAGCAGCCAAGCTCGACAGGGGTTCTACAATGAGCAGTTCTTC. It yields the protein CASSQARQGFYNEQFF.

The chain uses TRBV30 and TRBJ1-4; D is ambiguous. Trimming removed 1 base from V and 2 bases from J, with 5 bases in between. CDR1 GTSNPN and CDR2 SVGIG come from the germline V gene (reference sequence). This CDR3 has 13 residues. The CDR3 DNA reads as TGTGCCTGGAGTGCACAGACTAATGAAAAACTGTTTTTT. Translated, it gives CAWSAQTNEKLFF.

This clone has a handful of counts. The J gene is TRBJ2-3, the V gene TRBV11-2, with no clear D. The germline V gene encodes CDR1 SGHAT and CDR2 FQNNGV. The CDR3 consists of 14 residues. The germline V and J ends were trimmed by 2 bases and 4 bases, with 10 bases remaining between them. CDR3 loop: CASSLSPGPDTQYF. The CDR3 DNA reads TGTGCCAGCAGCTTATCTCCCGGTCCAGATACGCAGTATTTT.

This chain uses TRBV7-2 with TRBJ2-1, with D possibly being TRBD2 (5 bases). V lost 5 bases and J 8 bases, leaving 16 bases between the germline ends. Germline V gene sequence: CDR1 SGHTA, CDR2 FQGNSA. The CDR3 runs 14 residues. This CDR3 is CASSLYRGLDEQFF. Written as DNA, the CDR3 is TGTGCCAGCAGCCTGTACCGGGGTCTCGATGAGCAGTTCTTC.

The V gene is TRBV11-2, the J gene TRBJ1-1; possibly TRBD1 for D (6 bases). The V gene lost 2 bases and the J gene lost 3 bases, with 10 bases spanning the gap. The CDR3 has 14 amino acids. CDR1 SGHAT and CDR2 FQNNGV come from the germline V gene. The CDR3 spells CASSLSGAYTEAFF. The CDR3 DNA reads as TGTGCCAGCAGCTTATCGGGGGCGTACACTGAAGCTTTCTTT.

In DNA, the CDR3 is TGCGCCAGCAGCGGAGGACAGGGGAACACTGAAGCTTTCTTT. Translating gives CASSGGQGNTEAFF. V and J are TRBV5-1 and TRBJ1-1; 8 bases fit TRBD1. Trimming cost V 4 bases and J 1 base; bases outside gene matches: 3. Germline CDR1 SGHRS, CDR2 YFSETQ. The CDR3 length is 14 residues.

This chain connects TRBV5-1 to TRBJ1-4, with D hard to call. V was cut by 4 bases and J by 2 bases, with 12 bases left in between. Germline CDR1 is SGHRS and CDR2 is YFSETQ. The CDR3 sequence is 15 residues long. Here the CDR3 reads CASSVAGGTNEKLFF. CDR3 DNA: TGCGCCAGCAGCGTCGCTGGAGGCACTAATGAAAAACTGTTTTTT.

V gene TRBV19 combines with J gene TRBJ2-5; the D is unclear. Germline loops: CDR1 LNHDA, CDR2 SQIVND (reference sequence). Trimming took off 0 bases at V and 2 bases at J, with 10 bases between the two ends. The CDR3 totals 15 residues. Written as DNA, the CDR3 is TGTGCCAGTAGTATAGACCCTTCTGGACAAGAGACCCAGTACTTC. Its translation is CASSIDPSGQETQYF.

The chain couples TRBV2 to TRBJ1-2, with TRBD1 matching 7 bases. The CDR3 is 14 amino acids. The junction had 5 bases not matched to a gene; V was cut back by 3 bases and J by 4 bases. Germline V CDR1 and CDR2: SNHLY, FYNNEI. DNA for the CDR3: TGTGCCAGCAGTGATTTGACAGGGTTCTATGGCTACACCTTC. Translation: CASSDLTGFYGYTF.